A selection of T cell receptor beta chains follows, all from one sample in a study of blood T cells in healthy people across ages. TCRdb reprocessed the 5' RACE reads with MiXCR, giving one entry per CDR3 protein. This sample has 650,000 to 1,000,000 distinct CDR3 sequences, with under 40% found just once. Sequencing used blood. These receptors were obtained from a young man in good health. The CDR3 runs from the conserved cysteine through the conserved F or W. The order of the fields is V gene, clone size, D gene, J gene, CDR3 DNA, CDR3 protein. A D gene is named only where the DNA matches it firmly. Clone sizes are given selectively: once, few, many, or a class where the clone is expanded.

TRBV5-6	many	.	TRBJ2-3	TGTGCCAGCAGCTGGTACGTTGCCCCTAACACAGATACGCAGTATTTT	CASSWYVAPNTDTQYF
TRBV6-5	.	.	TRBJ2-7	TGTGCCAGCAGTGACACGGGACCGACATACAAGCAGTACTTC	CASSDTGPTYKQYF
TRBV20-1	.	TRBD1	TRBJ1-6	TGCAGTGCTAGAGATAAGGGAGGGGGCCTTTCACCCCTCCACTTT	CSARDKGGGLSPLHF
TRBV12-3/TRBV12-4	.	.	TRBJ2-7	TGTGCCAGCAGCATCGGCACAGGGAGCTCCTACGAGCAGTACTTC	CASSIGTGSSYEQYF
TRBV7-2	.	TRBD2	TRBJ2-2	TGTGCCAGCAGCCTACACAGGACTAGCGTCGACACCGGGGAGCTGTTTTTT	CASSLHRTSVDTGELFF
TRBV7-3	.	TRBD2	TRBJ2-5	TGTGCCAGCAGCTTAGGTAGCGGGGTCTTTCAAGAGACCCAGTACTTC	CASSLGSGVFQETQYF
TRBV20-1	.	TRBD1	TRBJ1-5	TGCAGTGCATCAGGGGGGACAAGCAATCAGCCCCAGCATTTT	CSASGGTSNQPQHF
TRBV6-6	many	.	TRBJ2-3	TGTGCCAGCAGAGGACCCTCGGATACGCAGTATTTT	CASRGPSDTQYF
TRBV27	.	.	TRBJ2-3	TGTGCCAGAGGTGGGGCGGGGGCGGCAGATACGCAGTATTTT	CARGGAGAADTQYF
TRBV12-3/TRBV12-4	few	TRBD1	TRBJ1-5	TGTGCCAGCAGTTTAGCGGCACAGGGGGTGGATCAGCCCCAGCATTTT	CASSLAAQGVDQPQHF
TRBV9	few	TRBD1	TRBJ2-7	TGTGCCAGCAGCGTAGCCGGACAGGGGGTGAGTGAGCAGTACTTC	CASSVAGQGVSEQYF
TRBV11-2	.	.	TRBJ2-7	TGTGCCAGCAGCCCCGAGTACGGGCAGTACTTC	CASSPEYGQYF
TRBV4-3	.	.	TRBJ2-5	TGCGCCAGCAGCCAGGGCAGGGCCCTGGGGAATGAGCAGTACTTC	CASSQGRALGNEQYF
TRBV15	.	.	TRBJ2-2	TGTGTCACCAGCAGAGATCTTTCTGGGGCCGGGGAGCTGTTTTTT	CVTSRDLSGAGELFF
TRBV5-5	.	.	TRBJ2-2	TGTGCCAGCAGCTCCTCCGGGCCGCACACCGGGGAGCTGTTTTTT	CASSSSGPHTGELFF
TRBV12-3/TRBV12-4	.	.	TRBJ1-6	TGTGCCAGCAGTTCCGGGGGACTCGATAATTCACCCCTCCACTTT	CASSSGGLDNSPLHF
TRBV12-3/TRBV12-4	few	.	TRBJ2-7	TGTGCCAGCAGTCTAGGAGGGGGACACTACAATGAGCAGTACTTC	CASSLGGGHYNEQYF
TRBV7-9	.	TRBD2	TRBJ2-1	TGTGCCAGCAGCTTAAGCCCTAGCGGGCATGAGCAGTTCTTC	CASSLSPSGHEQFF
TRBV12-3/TRBV12-4	few	.	TRBJ1-6	TGTGCCATCCGACTGAGAGGGTGGTCACCCCTCCACTTT	CAIRLRGWSPLHF
TRBV9	few	.	TRBJ1-2	TGTGCCAGCAGCGCACAGGGACTAGGTGTAGGGGGCTACACCTTC	CASSAQGLGVGGYTF
TRBV4-2	.	.	TRBJ2-5	TGTGCCAGCAGCCCGAGGGGTACAGGAGGGGAGCAAGAGACCCAGTACTTC	CASSPRGTGGEQETQYF
TRBV2	.	.	TRBJ2-7	TGTGCCAGCAGCCCCCAAGGGATAAACTCCTACGAGCAGTACTTC	CASSPQGINSYEQYF
TRBV20-1	few	TRBD1	TRBJ1-4	TGCAGTGGTCGGACGGGACAGGGATTAGAAAAACTGTTTTTT	CSGRTGQGLEKLFF
TRBV3-1	.	.	TRBJ2-7	TGTGCCAGCGGCCAAGAATCTCTAGAGGGCCCGCAGTACTTC	CASGQESLEGPQYF
TRBV5-1	.	.	TRBJ1-2	TGCGCCGGCAGCTGGGACTCCTACTATGGCTACACCTTC	CAGSWDSYYGYTF
TRBV12-3/TRBV12-4	.	.	TRBJ1-4	TGTGCCAGCAGTTTAGAGGGGGAAGGGGAAAAACTGTTTTTT	CASSLEGEGEKLFF
TRBV29-1	.	.	TRBJ2-3	TGCAGCGTTGCTGCGGGCCAAACAGATACGCAGTATTTT	CSVAAGQTDTQYF
TRBV20-1	.	.	TRBJ1-5	TGCAGTGCTAGAGATGGCGGGACATGGGGTGGGAGCAATCAGCCCCAGCATTTT	CSARDGGTWGGSNQPQHF
TRBV3-1	.	TRBD1	TRBJ2-7	TGTGCCACCCGGACAGGGGGCCTCTACAATGAGCAGTACTTC	CATRTGGLYNEQYF
TRBV6-2/TRBV6-3	few	.	TRBJ1-1	TGTGCCAGCAGCGATACAGAGACGACTGAAGCTTTCTTT	CASSDTETTEAFF
TRBV3-1	.	.	TRBJ1-1	TGTGCCAGCAGCCAGCCCTGGTTGGGTTCGAACACTGAAGCTTTCTTT	CASSQPWLGSNTEAFF
TRBV7-9	.	TRBD2	TRBJ2-5	TGTGCCAGCAGCTCCCCTCCTAGCGGGAGGGTCCTGGGGGATAAAGAGACCCAGTACTTC	CASSSPPSGRVLGDKETQYF
TRBV7-6	.	.	TRBJ2-2	TGTGCCAGCAGCCCACCCGGGGGAGATTCGAACACCGGGGAGCTGTTTTTT	CASSPPGGDSNTGELFF
TRBV6-5	.	TRBD1	TRBJ2-3	TGTGCCAGCAGTAACCCCCTAGGGACAGGAGCCACAGATACGCAGTATTTT	CASSNPLGTGATDTQYF
TRBV20-1	.	.	TRBJ1-4	TGCAGTGCAACCAGGGACACTAATGAAAAACTGTTTTTT	CSATRDTNEKLFF
TRBV5-1	.	.	TRBJ1-5	TGCGCCAGCAGCTTACTGGGGCAGGGAGGTCAGCCCCAGCATTTT	CASSLLGQGGQPQHF
TRBV7-2	few	.	TRBJ2-3	TGTGCCAGCAGCTTAAGGTTTAGCACAGATACGCAGTATTTT	CASSLRFSTDTQYF
TRBV29-1	few	TRBD2	TRBJ2-4	TGCAGCGCTCGACTAGCGGGGGGGGCCAAAAACATTCAGTACTTC	CSARLAGGAKNIQYF
TRBV20-1	.	.	TRBJ1-4	TGCAGTGCTCGATGGGACGGTGAAAAACTGTTTTTT	CSARWDGEKLFF
TRBV5-1	.	.	TRBJ2-5	TGCGGTCAGGGTTGGGAGACCCAGTACTTC	CGQGWETQYF
TRBV27	.	.	TRBJ1-3	TGTGCCAGCAGCCGGTATCGGCAGGATCTCTCTGGAAACACCATATATTTT	CASSRYRQDLSGNTIYF
TRBV6-2/TRBV6-3	.	.	TRBJ2-7	TGTGCCGGCAGTTACCCGACAGTCAGGCCCTACGAGCAGTACTTC	CAGSYPTVRPYEQYF
TRBV5-5	.	.	TRBJ1-5	TGTGCCAGCAGCCCGGGTCAGGGCCTGCATCAGCCCCAGCATTTT	CASSPGQGLHQPQHF
TRBV6-6	many	.	TRBJ2-7	TGTGCCAGCAGTTACCCCGCCGGAAACGAGCAGTACTTC	CASSYPAGNEQYF
TRBV9	few	.	TRBJ1-1	TGTGCCAGCAGCGTAGTCCCAGGGAACACTGAAGCTTTCTTT	CASSVVPGNTEAFF
TRBV20-1	.	.	TRBJ2-1	TGCAGTGCTCAAGCGGCCTCCTACAATGAGCAGTTCTTC	CSAQAASYNEQFF
TRBV20-1	many	TRBD1	TRBJ1-5	TGCAGTGCCCGAGACAGGGGGTCCGATCAGCCCCAGCATTTT	CSARDRGSDQPQHF
TRBV20-1	few	.	TRBJ1-6	TGCAGTGCCCGAACCGAATTACAGGGAGAGCGTTCACCCCTCCACTTT	CSARTELQGERSPLHF
TRBV14	.	.	TRBJ1-5	TGTGCCAGCAGCCATCAGCCCCAGCATTTT	CASSHQPQHF
TRBV28	.	.	TRBJ2-1	TGTGCCAGCAGTTTGGGCTCCCGGGGAGATGAGCAGTTCTTC	CASSLGSRGDEQFF
TRBV29-1	.	.	TRBJ2-7	TGCAGCGGGGCCGGGCCGGCAGTTAGCAATGAGCGGTACTTC	CSGAGPAVSNERYF
TRBV20-1	few	TRBD1	TRBJ1-5	TGCAGTGCTAGACCCCAGGGGGCCCCTTACAATCAGCCCCAGCATTTT	CSARPQGAPYNQPQHF
TRBV7-9	.	.	TRBJ2-5	TGTGCCAGCAGCAAAAGGGAGTTGCGGGGGCCGGGAGAGACCCAGTACTTC	CASSKRELRGPGETQYF
TRBV12-3/TRBV12-4	.	.	TRBJ2-3	TGTGTCAGCAGTTTCGCGCGGACCACAGGTACGCAGTATTTT	CVSSFARTTGTQYF
TRBV7-2	many	TRBD1	TRBJ2-3	TGTGCCAGCAGTCCAGGGGGCCCCGCAGATACGCAGTATTTT	CASSPGGPADTQYF
TRBV4-2	few	.	TRBJ1-5	TGTGCCAGCAGCCGAGCACCCCCGGACGGAAGCAATCAGCCCCAGCATTTT	CASSRAPPDGSNQPQHF
TRBV4-2	.	.	TRBJ2-3	TGTGCCAGCAGCCAAGAGTCAACAGGGAGCACAGATACGCAGTATTTT	CASSQESTGSTDTQYF
TRBV2	few	.	TRBJ2-3	TGTGCCAGCAGTGTCGAGGAGGGTAGCACAGATACGCAGTATTTT	CASSVEEGSTDTQYF